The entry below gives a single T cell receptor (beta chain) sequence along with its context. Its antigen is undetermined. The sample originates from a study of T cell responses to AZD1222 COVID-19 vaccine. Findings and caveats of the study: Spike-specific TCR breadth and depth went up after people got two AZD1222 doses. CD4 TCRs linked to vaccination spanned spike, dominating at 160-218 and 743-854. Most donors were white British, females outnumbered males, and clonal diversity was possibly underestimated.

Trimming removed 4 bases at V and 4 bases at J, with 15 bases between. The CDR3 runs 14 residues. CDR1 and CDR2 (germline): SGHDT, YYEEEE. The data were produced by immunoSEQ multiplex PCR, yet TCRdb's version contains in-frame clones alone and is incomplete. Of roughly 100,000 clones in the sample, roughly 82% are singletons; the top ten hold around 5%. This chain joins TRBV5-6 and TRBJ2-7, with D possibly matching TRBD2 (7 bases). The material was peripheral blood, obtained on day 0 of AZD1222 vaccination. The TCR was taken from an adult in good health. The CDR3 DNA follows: TGTGCCAGCAGCGGATGGGGGGGCAAATACGAGCAGTACTTC. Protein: CASSGWGGKYEQYF.